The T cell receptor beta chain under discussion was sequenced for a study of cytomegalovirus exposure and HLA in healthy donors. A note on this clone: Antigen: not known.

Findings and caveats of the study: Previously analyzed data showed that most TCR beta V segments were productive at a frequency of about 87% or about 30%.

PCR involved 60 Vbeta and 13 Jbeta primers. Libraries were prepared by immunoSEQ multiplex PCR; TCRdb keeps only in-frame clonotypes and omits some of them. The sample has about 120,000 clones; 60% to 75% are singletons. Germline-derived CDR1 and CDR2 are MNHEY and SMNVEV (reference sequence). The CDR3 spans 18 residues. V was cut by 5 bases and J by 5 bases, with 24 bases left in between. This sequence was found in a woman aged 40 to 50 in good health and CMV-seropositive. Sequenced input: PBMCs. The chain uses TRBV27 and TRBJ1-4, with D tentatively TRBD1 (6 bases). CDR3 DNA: TGTGCCAGCAGTAAACAGGGTGGGGACGTTTTTAGCAATGAAAAACTGTTTTTT. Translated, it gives CASSKQGGDVFSNEKLFF.